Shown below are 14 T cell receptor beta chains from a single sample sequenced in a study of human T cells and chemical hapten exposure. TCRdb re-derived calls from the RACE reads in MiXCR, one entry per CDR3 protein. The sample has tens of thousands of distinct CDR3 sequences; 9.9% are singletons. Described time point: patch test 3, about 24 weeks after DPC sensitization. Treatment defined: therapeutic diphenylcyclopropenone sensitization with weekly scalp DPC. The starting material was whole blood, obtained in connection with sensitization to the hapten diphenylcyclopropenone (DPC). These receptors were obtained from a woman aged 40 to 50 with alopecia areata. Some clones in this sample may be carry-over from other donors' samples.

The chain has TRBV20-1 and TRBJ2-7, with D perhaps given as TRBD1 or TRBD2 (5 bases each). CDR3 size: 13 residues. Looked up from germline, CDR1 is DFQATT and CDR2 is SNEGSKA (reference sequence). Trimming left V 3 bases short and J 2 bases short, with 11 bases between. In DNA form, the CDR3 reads TGCAGTGCTAGCGCCGGGGCTACCTACGAGCAGTACTTC. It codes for CSASAGATYEQYF.

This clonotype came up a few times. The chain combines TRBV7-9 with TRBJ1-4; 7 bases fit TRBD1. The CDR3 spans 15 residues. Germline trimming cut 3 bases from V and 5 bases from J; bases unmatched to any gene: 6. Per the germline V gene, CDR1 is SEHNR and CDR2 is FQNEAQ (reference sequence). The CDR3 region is CASSFQGQRNEKLFF. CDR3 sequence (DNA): TGTGCCAGCAGCTTCCAGGGACAGAGAAATGAAAAACTGTTTTTT.

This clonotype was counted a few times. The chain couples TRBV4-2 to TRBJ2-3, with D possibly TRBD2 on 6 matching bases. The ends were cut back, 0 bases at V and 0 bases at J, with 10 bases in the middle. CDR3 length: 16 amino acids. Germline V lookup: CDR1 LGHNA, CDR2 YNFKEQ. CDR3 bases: TGTGCCAGCAGCCAAGAGGAGGGTTTCAGCACAGATACGCAGTATTTT. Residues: CASSQEEGFSTDTQYF.

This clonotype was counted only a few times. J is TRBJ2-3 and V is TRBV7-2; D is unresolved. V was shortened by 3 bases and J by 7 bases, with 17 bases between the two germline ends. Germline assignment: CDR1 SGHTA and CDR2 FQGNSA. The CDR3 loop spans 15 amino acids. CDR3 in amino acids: CASSFAWRTQNTQYF. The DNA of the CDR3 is TGTGCCAGCAGCTTTGCGTGGCGGACCCAAAATACGCAGTATTTT.

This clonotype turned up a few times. CDR3 DNA sequence: TGTGCCAGCAGTACCATCGACAGGGCGACCTACGAGCAGTACTTC. This gives the protein CASSTIDRATYEQYF. The rearrangement joins TRBV6-6 to TRBJ2-7, with 7 positions matching TRBD1. The CDR3 spans 15 residues. J was trimmed by 2 bases and V by 5 bases; bases with no gene match: 9. Germline CDR1 is MNHNY and CDR2 is SVGAGI (reference sequence).

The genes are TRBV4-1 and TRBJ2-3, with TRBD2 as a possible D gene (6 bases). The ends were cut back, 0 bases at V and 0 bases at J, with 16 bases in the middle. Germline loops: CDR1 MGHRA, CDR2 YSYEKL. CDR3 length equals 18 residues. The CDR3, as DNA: TGCGCCAGCAGCCAAGACGGGGGAGCTAGCCCTAGCACAGATACGCAGTATTTT. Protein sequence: CASSQDGGASPSTDTQYF.

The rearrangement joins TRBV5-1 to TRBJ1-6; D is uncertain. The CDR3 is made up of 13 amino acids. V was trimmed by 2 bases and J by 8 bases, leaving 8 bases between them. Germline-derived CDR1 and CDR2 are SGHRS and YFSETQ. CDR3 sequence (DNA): TGCGCCAGCAGCTTCGGAGAAGATTCACCCCTCCACTTT. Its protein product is CASSFGEDSPLHF.

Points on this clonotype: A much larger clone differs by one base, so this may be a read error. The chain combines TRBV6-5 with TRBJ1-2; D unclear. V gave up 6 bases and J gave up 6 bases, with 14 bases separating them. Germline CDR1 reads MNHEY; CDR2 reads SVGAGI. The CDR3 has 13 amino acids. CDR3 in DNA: TGTGCCAGCAGCCGCCGGAGCTTCCATGGCTACACCTTC. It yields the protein CASSRRSFHGYTF.

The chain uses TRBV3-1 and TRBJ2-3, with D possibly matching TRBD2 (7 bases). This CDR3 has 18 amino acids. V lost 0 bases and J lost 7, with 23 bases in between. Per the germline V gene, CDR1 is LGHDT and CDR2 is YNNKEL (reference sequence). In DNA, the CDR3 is TGTGCCAGCAGCCAAGATCGGGACGGGGGGCTACTTATGAATACGCAGTATTTT. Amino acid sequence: CASSQDRDGGLLMNTQYF.

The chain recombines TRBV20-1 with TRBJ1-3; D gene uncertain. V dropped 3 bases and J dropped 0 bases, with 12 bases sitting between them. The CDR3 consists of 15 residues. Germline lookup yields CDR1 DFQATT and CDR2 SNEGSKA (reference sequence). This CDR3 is CSASLTQSSGNTIYF. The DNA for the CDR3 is TGCAGTGCTAGCCTGACCCAGAGCTCTGGAAACACCATATATTTT.

CDR3: CASSPLLADTGELFF. The CDR3 nucleotides read TGTGCCAGCAGTCCGTTACTAGCGGACACCGGGGAGCTGTTTTTT. The chain combines TRBV2 with TRBJ2-2; 8 nucleotides match TRBD2. The CDR3 has 15 residues. V was clipped by 5 bases and J by 3 bases; unmatched bases: 5. CDR1 and CDR2 from the germline V gene are SNHLY and FYNNEI.

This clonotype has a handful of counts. CDR3 amino acids: CASSLRGTSNQPQHF. CDR3 coding DNA: TGTGCCAGCAGTTTAAGGGGGACTAGCAATCAGCCCCAGCATTTT. The chain has TRBV27 and TRBJ1-5; D perhaps matches TRBD1 (6 bases). The V and J ends lost 2 bases and 0 bases respectively, with 8 bases between them. The V gene's germline CDR1 is MNHEY and CDR2 SMNVEV (reference sequence). This CDR3 contains 15 residues.

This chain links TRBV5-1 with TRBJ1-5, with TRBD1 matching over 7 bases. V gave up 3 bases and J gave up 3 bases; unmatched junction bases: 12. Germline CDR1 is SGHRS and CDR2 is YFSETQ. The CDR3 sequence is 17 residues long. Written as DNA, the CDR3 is TGCGCCAGCAGCTCAACCCCCCGACAGGGCTACAATCAGCCCCAGCATTTT. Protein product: CASSSTPRQGYNQPQHF.

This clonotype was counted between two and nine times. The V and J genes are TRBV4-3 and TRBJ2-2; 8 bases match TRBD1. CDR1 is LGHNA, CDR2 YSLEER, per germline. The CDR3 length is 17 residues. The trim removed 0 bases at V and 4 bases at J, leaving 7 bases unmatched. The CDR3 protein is CASSQDIGQGFTGELFF. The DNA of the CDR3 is TGCGCCAGCAGCCAAGATATAGGACAGGGATTCACCGGGGAGCTGTTTTTT.